This T cell receptor (beta chain) was obtained from a study of T-cell reconstitution after alpha-beta-depleted transplantation in children. Study observations and caveats: Several hundred expanded graft clones reportedly supplied alpha-beta T cells about two months after transplant. For some patients, TCRbeta diversity was high at day 60 because of recipient T cells and thymic progenitors that survived.

As it was prepared, the TCRbeta library received unique molecular identifiers. TCRdb fed the PCR reads into MiXCR, producing one record per CDR3 protein. This sample yields 60,000 to 100,000 distinct CDR3 sequences, of which 15% to 20% are seen a single time; approximately 51% belongs to the top ten. This clonotype was recorded a few times. The antigen is not known. The CDR3 is 14 residues long. Looked up from germline, CDR1 is SQVTM and CDR2 is ANQGSEA. V lost 6 bases, J lost 0 bases, and 12 bases lay in between. The sequences come from PBMCs, mostly from graft donor cells, collected 360 days after TCRalphabeta/CD19-depleted stem cell transplant. This sequence joins TRBV29-1 and TRBJ2-4; D is undetermined. The sequence was obtained from a male patient under 10 years old who had a stem cell transplant for acute lymphoblastic leukemia, so the T cells may come from the graft donor. The CDR3, as DNA: TGCAGCGTAAAGACGTGGGAAGCCAAAAACATTCAGTACTTC. It encodes CSVKTWEAKNIQYF.